One and the same sample provided the 15 T cell receptor beta chains below, sequenced in a study of blood T cell repertoires in COVID-19. Data came from immunoSEQ multiplex PCR; TCRdb stores just in-frame clones and leaves some out. Among 60,000 to 75,000 clones listed, roughly 93% were seen once. The sample comprised peripheral blood. Every receptor here comes from a human donor in a cohort sampled during active COVID-19.

This chain uses TRBV5-6 with TRBJ2-7; tentative D call: TRBD2 (6 bases). The CDR3 is 14 amino acids. The V and J ends lost 4 bases and 4 bases respectively, with 15 bases between them. CDR1 and CDR2 from the germline V gene are SGHDT and YYEEEE. The CDR3 bases are TGTGCCAGCAGCATTAAGGGGACTTCTTACGAGCAGTACTTC. Encoded protein: CASSIKGTSYEQYF.

The chain recombines TRBV5-4 with TRBJ1-3; no clear D. CDR3 length: 11 residues. Trimming removed 5 bases from V and 4 bases from J, with 4 bases in between. Germline loops: CDR1 SGHNT, CDR2 YYREEE (reference sequence). The CDR3 nucleotides are TGTGCCAGCAGGAGGGGAAACACCATATATTTT. It yields the protein CASRRGNTIYF.

This sequence joins TRBV19 and TRBJ1-4; 7 positions match TRBD1. The CDR3 is 16 residues long. J lost 6 bases, V lost 5 bases, and 12 bases had no gene match. CDR1 is LNHDA and CDR2 is SQIVND in the germline V gene (reference sequence). The CDR3 reads CASSVSTGWSDEKLFF. CDR3 DNA sequence: TGTGCCAGTAGTGTTTCGACAGGGTGGTCTGATGAAAAACTGTTTTTT.

This clone was observed a handful of times. The chain employs TRBV25-1 and TRBJ2-1; TRBD2 is a possible D gene (6 bases). The CDR3 runs 14 residues. Trimming shortened V by 4 bases and J by 8 bases, and 15 bases separated the two germline ends. Germline CDR1 and CDR2: MGHDK and SYGVNS. The CDR3 DNA follows: TGTGCCAGCAGTGGGAGGGCCACAATGTATGAGCAGTTCTTC. Its protein is CASSGRATMYEQFF.

The rearrangement joins TRBV16 to TRBJ1-1; D possibly corresponds to TRBD1 (6 bases). The CDR3 has 14 amino acids. V was clipped by 1 base and J by 5 bases, with 11 bases between them. Germline V gene lookup returns CDR1 KGHSY and CDR2 FQNENV. CDR3 in amino acids: CASSQFDRMTEAFF. The CDR3 nucleotides read TGTGCCAGCAGCCAATTCGACAGGATGACTGAAGCTTTCTTT.

This clone was found once. V is TRBV18 and J is TRBJ1-5; D remains ambiguous. Trimming cost V 2 bases and J 7 bases, with 6 bases left between them. Germline V gives CDR1 KGHSH, CDR2 LQKENI. CDR3 length: 12 residues. The CDR3 loop is CASSPEQQPQHF. The CDR3 DNA reads as TGTGCCAGCTCACCAGAGCAACAGCCCCAGCATTTT.

The chain couples TRBV9 to TRBJ2-3; 13 positions match TRBD2. Looked up from germline, CDR1 is SGDLS and CDR2 is YYNGEE. V lost 4 bases to trimming and J lost 4 bases; unmatched junction nucleotides: 6. This CDR3 spans 16 amino acids. DNA of the CDR3: TGTGCCAGCAGCTCGGACACTAGCGGGAGGGCAGATACGCAGTATTTT. Translation gives CASSSDTSGRADTQYF.

The J gene is TRBJ2-5, the V gene TRBV6-2 or TRBV6-3, with a possible D match to TRBD1 (5 bases). The CDR3 sequence is 14 residues long. Trimming left V 0 bases short and J 5 bases short, with 10 bases between. CDR1 is MNHEY and CDR2 is SVGEGT in the germline V gene. The CDR3 region has the DNA TGTGCCAGCAGTTACTCCCAGGGTTTGGAGACCCAGTACTTC. It codes for CASSYSQGLETQYF.

This sequence joins TRBV7-8 and TRBJ2-5; D is ambiguous. V lost 6 bases to trimming and J lost 3 bases, with 8 bases between them. Germline CDR1 SGHVS, CDR2 FQNEAQ. The CDR3 has 12 amino acids. The CDR3 coding sequence is TGTGCCAGCAGGAGAACTGAAGAGACCCAGTACTTC. This gives the protein CASRRTEETQYF.

The rearrangement uses TRBV7-3 and TRBJ1-2; 9 nucleotides match TRBD1. V was clipped by 4 bases and J by 4 bases; unmatched bases: 13. This CDR3 spans 17 amino acids. Germline V gene sequence: CDR1 SGHTA, CDR2 FQGTGA. The CDR3 coding sequence is TGTGCCAGCAGCTCAGTTCCGGGACAGGGTTTTCCCTATGGCTACACCTTC. Translated: CASSSVPGQGFPYGYTF.

The V call is TRBV7-9, the J call TRBJ2-7, with 11 bases that match TRBD2. Germline V lookup: CDR1 SEHNR, CDR2 FQNEAQ (reference sequence). V gave up 5 bases and J gave up 2 bases; unmatched junction bases: 5. This CDR3 contains 15 residues. The DNA for the CDR3 is TGTGCCAGCAGCCTACTAGCGGGAGAAACCTACGAGCAGTACTTC. This sequence encodes CASSLLAGETYEQYF. Together with reference TRBV7-9 and TRBJ2-7, the CDR3 gives the full variable domain: DTGVSQNPRHKITKRGQNVTFRCDPISEHNRLYWYRQTLGQGPEFLTYFQNEAQLEKSRLLSDRFSAERPKGSFSTLEIQRTEQGDSAMYLCASSLLAGETYEQYFGPGTRLTVT.

The chain recombines TRBV11-3 with TRBJ2-1, with a possible D match to TRBD1 (6 bases). CDR3 length equals 15 residues. CDR1 and CDR2 from the germline V gene are SGHNT and YENEEA. With 5 bases removed from V and 7 bases from J, the gap between germline ends came to 18 bases. CDR3 nucleotide sequence: TGTGCCAGCAGCCCCGGACAGTCTCGTTCAAATGAGCAGTTCTTC. Translating it yields CASSPGQSRSNEQFF.

In its sample, this clone was seen a few times. V is TRBV15 and J is TRBJ2-2; perhaps TRBD2 as D (6 bases). CDR1 and CDR2 from the germline V gene are LNHNV and YYDKDF (reference sequence). V dropped 0 bases and J dropped 1 base, with 15 bases sitting between them. The CDR3 consists of 18 residues. The CDR3 DNA reads TGTGCCACCAGCAGAGATCCCCCTTTGGGGGGGAACACCGGGGAGCTGTTTTTT. It translates to CATSRDPPLGGNTGELFF.

The rearrangement uses TRBV28 and TRBJ2-7; maybe TRBD2 (5 bases). The V and J ends lost 1 base and 7 bases respectively, with 8 bases between them. CDR3 length equals 12 residues. Germline values: CDR1 MDHEN, CDR2 SYDVKM. The CDR3 reads CASSLSGGEQYF. The CDR3 region has the DNA TGTGCCAGCAGTTTATCCGGCGGGGAGCAGTACTTC. Complete variable domain (other parts from reference TRBV28 and TRBJ2-7): DVKVTQSSRYLVKRTGEKVFLECVQDMDHENMFWYRQDPGLGLRLIYFSYDVKMKEKGDIPEGYSVSREKKERFSLILESASTNQTSMYLCASSLSGGEQYFGPGTRLTVT.

This clone was picked up one time. V and J are TRBV10-3 and TRBJ2-7, with TRBD1 identical over 7 bases. After removal of 4 bases from V and 5 bases from J, the junction contained 5 bases not matched to a gene. CDR1 ENHRY and CDR2 SYGVKD come from the germline V gene. This CDR3 spans 13 amino acids. The CDR3 coding sequence is TGTGCCATCAGTGTTGCAGGGGGTAACGAGCAGTACTTC. This translates into CAISVAGGNEQYF.